These 20 T cell receptor beta chains came from one sample sequenced in a study of identical twins. TCRdb reprocessed the 5' RACE reads with MiXCR, giving one entry per CDR3 protein. The repertoire holds 500,000 to 700,000 distinct CDR3 sequences, with around 7.4% as singletons. This same sample was also taken into another study, of yellow fever vaccine responses in identical twins.

The specimen was PBMCs. These receptors all come from a woman between 18 and 29 years old in good health.

The rearrangement joins TRBV15 to TRBJ2-1, with 14 bases fitting TRBD2. CDR1 and CDR2 from the germline V gene are LNHNV and YYDKDF (reference sequence). The CDR3 has 16 amino acids. The V and J ends lost 5 bases and 12 bases, in that order; junction bases with no gene match: 12. The CDR3 coding sequence is TGTGCCACCAGCTCCAGACTAGCGGGAGGGCCGATGGTGCAGTTCTTC. Translation: CATSSRLAGGPMVQFF.

This clonotype was counted a few times. The chain uses TRBV11-2 and TRBJ1-5; the D is unclear. Deletions cut 4 bases from V and 4 bases from J, with 11 bases between. There are 14 residues in the CDR3. CDR1 SGHAT and CDR2 FQNNGV come from the germline V gene. CDR3 in amino acids: CASSSQDGNQPQHF. Here the CDR3 DNA reads TGTGCCAGCAGCTCTCAGGATGGGAATCAGCCCCAGCATTTT.

This clonotype was seen at least ten times. This rearrangement joins TRBV14 to TRBJ1-1; maybe TRBD1 (6 bases). CDR1 is SGHDN, CDR2 FVKESK, per germline. The CDR3 covers 16 residues. The V and J ends lost 0 bases and 5 bases respectively, with 16 bases between them. The chain's CDR3 is CASSQDFVQGRTEAFF. The CDR3 nucleotides read TGTGCCAGCAGCCAAGATTTTGTGCAGGGGCGAACTGAAGCTTTCTTT.

J is TRBJ2-3 and V is TRBV6-1, with 8 bases identical to TRBD2. In germline, CDR1 is MNHNS, CDR2 SASEGT. V was pared by 8 bases and J by 4 bases, with 14 bases of the junction left unmatched. The CDR3 is made up of 16 amino acids. This CDR3 reads CASRGRSGSGADTQYF. The CDR3 nucleotides are TGTGCCAGCCGCGGAAGGAGCGGGAGTGGGGCAGATACGCAGTATTTT.

There are a few counts of this clonotype. The chain carries TRBV12-3 or TRBV12-4 and TRBJ2-6; 7 bases agree with TRBD1. The CDR3 loop spans 17 amino acids. The junction had 8 bases not matched to a gene; V was cut back by 2 bases and J by 4 bases. The CDR3 reads CASSLLQGVGGANVLTF. The CDR3 DNA follows: TGTGCCAGCAGTTTACTCCAGGGGGTTGGAGGGGCCAACGTCCTGACTTTC.

V and J are TRBV10-3 and TRBJ2-2; the D gene is possibly TRBD2 (6 bases). Germline CDR1 and CDR2: ENHRY and SYGVKD. The CDR3 extends over 14 amino acids. Trimming pared 7 bases from V and 1 base from J, leaving 10 bases between. CDR3 bases: TGTGCCATCATTCGGGAGTTGAACACCGGGGAGCTGTTTTTT. Protein: CAIIRELNTGELFF.

The V call is TRBV7-9, the J call TRBJ1-1; possibly TRBD1 for D (6 bases). The V end was cut by 6 bases, the J end by 4 bases, with 15 bases between. Germline-derived CDR1 and CDR2 are SEHNR and FQNEAQ (reference sequence). This CDR3 has 14 residues. CDR3 sequence reads: CASRPTQGSTEAFF. As DNA, the CDR3 is TGTGCCAGCAGACCAACACAGGGATCCACTGAAGCTTTCTTT.

The rearrangement links TRBV5-1 to TRBJ2-2; TRBD1 might be the D (5 bases). V was clipped by 0 bases and J by 1 base, with 13 bases between them. Per germline, CDR1 SGHRS and CDR2 YFSETQ. This CDR3 is built from 17 residues. The CDR3 DNA reads TGCGCCAGCAGCTTGGAGGGGCATGGACAGAACACCGGGGAGCTGTTTTTT. Residues: CASSLEGHGQNTGELFF. The variable domain in full, with the rest retrieved from reference TRBV5-1 and TRBJ2-2, is KAGVTQTPRYLIKTRGQQVTLSCSPISGHRSVSWYQQTPGQGLQFLFEYFSETQRNKGNFPGRFSGRQFSNSRSEMNVSTLELGDSALYLCASSLEGHGQNTGELFFGEGSRLTVL.

This clonotype was detected many times. V and J are TRBV12-3 or TRBV12-4 and TRBJ2-1; 7 bases map to TRBD2. This CDR3 has 16 amino acids. The V gene end was trimmed by 6 bases and the J gene end by 2 bases; junction bases not matched to a gene: 10. The CDR3 DNA reads TGTGCCAGCAGCTCCCAGCTAGCGGCCCCCTACAATGAGCAGTTCTTC. Translating gives CASSSQLAAPYNEQFF.

V gene TRBV12-3 or TRBV12-4 combines with J gene TRBJ1-1; D may be TRBD1 (6 bases). CDR3 length: 17 amino acids. The V end was cut by 6 bases, the J end by 3 bases, with 23 bases between. CDR3 in DNA: TGTGCCAGCAGCCCGGCCGGGGGAACAGGGTTAGACACTGAAGCTTTCTTT. It is translated as CASSPAGGTGLDTEAFF.

There are a few counts of this clonotype. This chain uses TRBV11-1 with TRBJ2-5; weak D call: TRBD2 (7 bases). The germline gives CDR1 SGHAT, CDR2 FQDESV (reference sequence). V dropped 3 bases and J dropped 5 bases, with 25 bases sitting between them. CDR3 length: 18 residues. CDR3 loop: CASSLVGGLADSDETQYF. The DNA for the CDR3 is TGTGCCAGCAGCTTGGTCGGGGGGCTAGCGGACTCGGACGAGACCCAGTACTTC.

This clonotype was seen a few times. This may arise from a read error, as a much more abundant clone is one base away. The chain carries TRBV5-1 and TRBJ1-1; D is perhaps TRBD1 (6 bases). Deletions cut 3 bases from V and 6 bases from J, with 21 bases between. Per germline, CDR1 SGHRS and CDR2 YFSETQ. The CDR3 sequence is 16 residues long. The CDR3 reads CASSSGQLSQYPEAFF. CDR3 sequence (DNA): TGCGCCAGCAGCTCGGGACAACTTTCCCAATACCCTGAAGCTTTCTTT.

This clonotype turned up a few times. The chain combines TRBV7-2 with TRBJ2-1; 9 bases match TRBD2. The CDR3 is 15 residues long. CDR1 SGHTA and CDR2 FQGNSA come from the germline V gene. Trimming cost V 3 bases and J 6 bases; bases outside gene matches: 6. The DNA of the CDR3 is TGTGCCAGCAGCTTCATGGCGGGAGGGGTCAATGAGCAGTTCTTC. Translating gives CASSFMAGGVNEQFF. Filled out from reference TRBV7-2 and TRBJ2-1, the complete variable domain reads GAGVSQSPSNKVTEKGKDVELRCDPISGHTALYWYRQSLGQGLEFLIYFQGNSAPDKSGLPSDRFSAERTGGSVSTLTIQRTQQEDSAVYLCASSFMAGGVNEQFFGPGTRLTVL.

The chain uses TRBV11-2 and TRBJ1-1; D may be TRBD1 (6 bases). The CDR3 is 16 residues long. CDR1 SGHAT and CDR2 FQNNGV come from the germline V gene. V was cut by 2 bases and J by 0 bases, with 13 bases left in between. CDR3 in DNA: TGTGCCAGCAGCTTATGGGGGGCGGCCATGAACACTGAAGCTTTCTTT. As protein: CASSLWGAAMNTEAFF.

In this sample, this clonotype turned up many times. The chain is built from TRBV10-2 and TRBJ1-1; D possibly corresponds to TRBD1 (5 bases). V was trimmed by 2 bases and J by 5 bases, leaving 12 bases between them. CDR3 length: 14 amino acids. The germline CDR1 and CDR2 sequences are WSHSY and SAAADI. The CDR3 sequence: CASSEMAGKTEAFF. The CDR3, as DNA: TGCGCCAGCAGTGAGATGGCAGGGAAAACTGAAGCTTTCTTT.

This chain links TRBV7-7 with TRBJ2-3; 11 positions agree with TRBD2. This CDR3 has 19 amino acids. Germline V gene data show CDR1 as SSHAT and CDR2 as FNYEAQ (reference sequence). Trimming cost V 5 bases and J 2 bases; bases outside gene matches: 15. CDR3 loop: CASSPLAGAPTDYTDTQYF. CDR3 nucleotides: TGTGCCAGCAGCCCACTAGCGGGGGCCCCCACAGATTACACAGATACGCAGTATTTT.

This rearrangement joins TRBV15 to TRBJ2-3; D not certain. There are 13 residues in the CDR3. V lost 2 bases and J 2 bases, leaving 5 bases between the germline ends. In germline, CDR1 is LNHNV, CDR2 YYDKDF (reference sequence). The CDR3 coding sequence is TGTGCCACCAGCAGACAGCCCACAGATACGCAGTATTTT. Encoded protein: CATSRQPTDTQYF.

This clonotype was detected a few times. This sequence joins TRBV3-1 and TRBJ2-4, with D uncertain. The CDR3 loop spans 13 amino acids. Trimming stripped 0 bases from V and 8 bases from J, with 8 bases between. Per germline, CDR1 LGHDT and CDR2 YNNKEL (reference sequence). The CDR3: CASSQDTGHIQYF. As DNA, the CDR3 is TGTGCCAGCAGCCAAGACACTGGACACATTCAGTACTTC.

This clonotype was detected a few times. The V gene is TRBV5-1, the J gene TRBJ2-1; 9 bases map to TRBD1. Losses at the gene ends were 3 bases for V and 3 bases for J; bases not matched to a gene: 10. This CDR3 spans 17 amino acids. Germline V gene sequence: CDR1 SGHRS, CDR2 YFSETQ. The CDR3 DNA reads TGCGCCAGCAGCTCGCGGACAGGGGCTACCCTCTACAATGAGCAGTTCTTC. This gives the protein CASSSRTGATLYNEQFF.

V usage is TRBV10-3 and J usage is TRBJ2-7; the D is unclear. This CDR3 is 13 amino acids long. Germline V gene sequence: CDR1 ENHRY, CDR2 SYGVKD. Trimming removed 0 bases at V and 4 bases at J, with 7 bases between. The CDR3 loop is CAISESVAYEQYF. CDR3 DNA: TGTGCCATCAGTGAGTCAGTGGCGTACGAGCAGTACTTC.